Described below is a single T cell receptor (beta chain) sequence and its context. Its target is not known. The sample originates from a study of Graves' ophthalmopathy and Graves' hyperthyroidism. For donors with ophthalmopathy, the disease showed moderate-to-severe activity, reached CAS ≥3 and NOSPECS ≥4, and had lasted under 3 months. CDR1 is KGHDR, CDR2 SFDVKD, per germline. V lost 4 bases and J lost 2, with 12 bases in between. This CDR3 region has 15 residues. Study-level results: Using a 13-signature model, the authors split ophthalmopathy from stable hyperthyroidism, with 85% to 90% sensitivity and 81.08% specificity. Blood contained most expanded thyroid clonotypes exceeding 0.001 frequency.

RNA transcripts served as template for amplifying TCR beta CDR3 sequences. Second-round multiplex PCR came after first-round RT-PCR with HTBI primers. TCRdb re-derived calls from the multiplex PCR reads in MiXCR, one entry per CDR3 protein. The table lists 200,000 to 250,000 distinct CDR3 sequences, 45% of them singletons. The TCR was taken from an adult man with Graves' ophthalmopathy. The rearrangement uses TRBV24-1 and TRBJ2-3, with unresolved D. Sequencing was carried out using peripheral blood. The CDR3 protein is CATSDESPHTDTQYF. The CDR3 DNA is TGTGCCACCAGTGACGAAAGCCCCCACACAGATACGCAGTATTTT.